The TCR beta chain under discussion was sequenced for a study of HIV-infected children after antiretroviral therapy interruption. As for the study in general: Recorded EBV and CMV exposure existed for most children. Study observations and caveats: After treatment interruption started, naive CD4+ CDR3 overlap across time points dropped.

RNA-based 3' RACE libraries used unique molecular identifiers. MiXCR, applied by TCRdb to the 3' RACE reads, yields one record per CDR3 protein. The sample lists about 15,000 distinct CDR3 sequences; more than 3% were seen once. The sample holds many counts of this clonotype. The antigen is unknown. Sample treatment: PENTA 11 planned treatment interruption arm or continuous ART arm. Naive CD4+ CD45RA+ CD45RO- T cells were sorted from thawed PBMCs. The TCR originated in a child between 2 and 17 years old with HIV. Sequences were derived from CD45RA+ CD4+ T cells from PBMCs, sampled from a donor given antiretroviral therapy, either interrupted or continuous. Subset of the sample: naive CD4+ CD45RA+ CD45RO- T cells.

CDR3 in DNA: TGTGCCAGCAGCCAAGAGAAGACCATTTTCCCCCAGTACTTC. It yields the protein CASSQEKTIFPQYF. The gene calls are TRBV3-1 and TRBJ2-7; unclear D gene. This CDR3 has 14 residues. Trimming shortened V by 0 bases and J by 10 bases, and 16 bases separated the two germline ends. CDR1 and CDR2 (germline): LGHDT, YNNKEL (reference sequence).